Below, 23 T cell receptor beta chains from the same sample are listed, as sequenced in a study of T-cell reconstitution after alpha-beta-depleted transplantation in children. Unique molecular identifiers were incorporated during preparation of the TCRbeta library. TCRdb re-called the PCR reads with MiXCR, one entry per CDR3 protein. The sample has hundreds of thousands of distinct CDR3 sequences, roughly 17% seen once. The specimen comprised PBMCs, mostly from graft donor cells, sampled 360 days after TCRalphabeta/CD19-depleted stem cell transplant. The receptors were sampled from a boy under three years old who had a stem cell transplant for Wiskott-Aldrich syndrome, so the T cells may come from the graft donor.

This clonotype was observed a handful of times. The rearrangement uses TRBV12-3 or TRBV12-4 and TRBJ2-6; D is perhaps TRBD2 (5 bases). The CDR3 sequence is 13 residues long. Between the trimmed V and J ends, which lost 6 bases and 2 bases, there was a span of 5 bases. The CDR3, as DNA: TGTGCCAGCAGGACTACTGGGGCCAACGTCCTGACTTTC. It specifies CASRTTGANVLTF.

The genes are TRBV20-1 and TRBJ2-3; D is perhaps TRBD1 or TRBD2 (5 bases each). Trimming took 8 bases from V and 7 from J, leaving 19 bases between them. Per germline, CDR1 DFQATT and CDR2 SNEGSKA (reference sequence). The CDR3 spans 13 residues. The DNA of the CDR3 is TGCAGTATCCGGGACGGAATATTTTATACGCAGTATTTT. Its translation is CSIRDGIFYTQYF.

The table lists this clonotype with a few counts. This sequence joins TRBV4-1 and TRBJ2-6; D remains ambiguous. Germline-derived CDR1 and CDR2 are MGHRA and YSYEKL. The CDR3 totals 15 residues. V shed 3 bases and J shed 3 bases, with 9 bases lying between them. DNA for the CDR3: TGCGCCAGCAGCCATCCCTTACGTGGGGCCAACGTCCTGACTTTC. It yields the protein CASSHPLRGANVLTF.

This clonotype was seen a few times. V is TRBV28 and J is TRBJ2-6; TRBD1 matches at 8 bases. Germline CDR1 and CDR2: MDHEN and SYDVKM. V was pared by 6 bases and J by 4 bases, with 17 bases of the junction left unmatched. CDR3 length: 19 amino acids. CDR3 in DNA: TGTGCCAGCAGAGCCCAGCAGGGGGCCAAGGCGGTAGGGGCCAACGTCCTGACTTTC. Its translation: CASRAQQGAKAVGANVLTF. Combining the CDR3 with reference TRBV28 and TRBJ2-6 gives the whole variable domain DVKVTQSSRYLVKRTGEKVFLECVQDMDHENMFWYRQDPGLGLRLIYFSYDVKMKEKGDIPEGYSVSREKKERFSLILESASTNQTSMYLCASRAQQGAKAVGANVLTFGAGSRLTVL.

To note about this clonotype: The junction shows a germline mismatch at one end, possibly a read error. V is TRBV12-3 or TRBV12-4 and J is TRBJ2-1; D may be TRBD1 (6 bases). This CDR3 contains 18 residues. CDR3 in DNA: TGTGCCATCAGTTTAGCCATCCGGCTAACGGGACAATACAATGAGCAGTTCTTC. Its translation is CAISLAIRLTGQYNEQFF.

This clonotype was seen more than once but under ten times. The chain has TRBV20-1 and TRBJ2-1; possible D gene TRBD2, 7 bases. Looked up from germline, CDR1 is DFQATT and CDR2 is SNEGSKA (reference sequence). V lost 1 base and J 4 bases, leaving 11 bases between the germline ends. The CDR3 has 14 residues. CDR3 loop: CSARGGGAYNEQFF. The CDR3 DNA sequence: TGCAGTGCTAGAGGGGGGGGGGCGTACAATGAGCAGTTCTTC.

This clonotype was detected many times. The rearrangement links TRBV12-3 or TRBV12-4 to TRBJ2-4, with no clear D. V lost 3 bases, J lost 0 bases, and 9 bases lay in between. CDR3 length: 15 amino acids. CDR3 sequence: CASSFGSLAKNIQYF. The CDR3 nucleotides read TGTGCCAGCAGTTTTGGCTCCCTAGCCAAAAACATTCAGTACTTC.

This clonotype was found a few times. For the CDR3, the DNA is TGCGCCAGCAGCCAAAAGGCCCCGGGACAGGGTACCTACGAGCAGTACTTC. Its translation: CASSQKAPGQGTYEQYF. The chain employs TRBV4-1 and TRBJ2-7; 9 bases line up with TRBD1. From germline, CDR1 is MGHRA and CDR2 YSYEKL. The J segment lost 2 bases and the V segment lost 2 bases, leaving 10 bases of the junction unmatched. The CDR3 has 17 residues.

This clonotype showed up just a few times. J is TRBJ2-3 and V is TRBV23-1; 8 positions agree with TRBD2. TRBV23-1 is filed as an ORF, its function uncertain. With V trimmed by 4 bases and J by 0 bases, 6 bases remained unmatched. The CDR3 contains 16 residues. CDR3 bases: TGCGCCAGCAGTCGGAAGCGGGAGTTGAGCACAGATACGCAGTATTTT. Residues: CASSRKRELSTDTQYF.

This chain uses TRBV5-1 with TRBJ2-7; possibly TRBD2 for D (6 bases). This CDR3 has 13 amino acids. Germline values: CDR1 SGHRS, CDR2 YFSETQ. The germline V and J ends were trimmed by 5 bases and 2 bases, with 11 bases remaining between them. The chain's CDR3 is CASSWDLTYEQYF. The DNA of the CDR3 is TGCGCCAGCAGTTGGGACTTAACCTACGAGCAGTACTTC.

This clonotype was seen a handful of times. The chain couples TRBV2 to TRBJ2-7; perhaps TRBD1 as D (5 bases). The CDR3 runs to 16 residues. Germline CDR1 is SNHLY and CDR2 is FYNNEI. Trimming shortened V by 4 bases and J by 5 bases, and 21 bases separated the two germline ends. The CDR3 loop is CASSGGAILVINEQYF. CDR3 nucleotides: TGTGCCAGCAGTGGTGGGGCAATCCTTGTCATCAACGAGCAGTACTTC.

V usage is TRBV5-1 and J usage is TRBJ2-5; 9 bases match TRBD1. V was clipped by 3 bases and J by 5 bases; unmatched bases: 11. The germline gives CDR1 SGHRS, CDR2 YFSETQ. This CDR3 spans 16 amino acids. The CDR3 DNA follows: TGCGCCAGCAGCTCAGGCAGGGACAGGGTGTGGGAGACCCAGTACTTC. It yields the protein CASSSGRDRVWETQYF.

This sequence joins TRBV6-1 and TRBJ2-1; tentative D call: TRBD1 (6 bases). The germline V gene encodes CDR1 MNHNS and CDR2 SASEGT. The ends were cut back, 7 bases at V and 8 bases at J, with 21 bases in the middle. This CDR3 comprises 15 residues. CDR3 DNA: TGTGCCAGCATACTATCCTTATACAGGGTGCATGAGCAGTTCTTC. Encoded protein: CASILSLYRVHEQFF.

The chain carries TRBV5-6 and TRBJ1-2; no clear D. V shed 0 bases and J shed 2 bases, with 8 bases lying between them. The germline CDR1 and CDR2 sequences are SGHDT and YYEEEE. There are 14 residues in the CDR3. The CDR3 here is CASSLGLQNYGYTF. As DNA, the CDR3 is TGTGCCAGCAGCTTGGGGCTCCAGAACTATGGCTACACCTTC.

CDR3 in amino acids: CASSLGYSNEQFF. The DNA for the CDR3 is TGTGCCAGCAGCTTGGGTTACAGCAATGAGCAGTTCTTC. This chain uses TRBV5-5 with TRBJ2-1; D is ambiguous. V lost 0 bases to trimming and J lost 6 bases, with 7 bases between them. Germline lookup yields CDR1 SGHKS and CDR2 YYEKEE (reference sequence). This CDR3 is built from 13 residues.

The gene calls are TRBV5-1 and TRBJ2-2; TRBD2 agrees at 8 bases. The CDR3 contains 14 residues. CDR1 SGHRS and CDR2 YFSETQ come from the germline V gene. V shed 2 bases and J 4 bases; nucleotides not matched to a gene: 1. In DNA, the CDR3 is TGCGCCAGCAGCTTCAGCGGGAGCACCGGGGAGCTGTTTTTT. It yields the protein CASSFSGSTGELFF.

This clonotype was counted at least ten times. The chain has TRBV29-1 and TRBJ2-7; the D call may be TRBD1 or TRBD2 (5 bases each). This CDR3 has 13 amino acids. Trimming shortened V by 6 bases and J by 2 bases, and 14 bases separated the two germline ends. Germline CDR1 reads SQVTM; CDR2 reads ANQGSEA. The CDR3 nucleotides are TGCAGCGTCGTCACCGGGGCCCCCTACGAGCAGTACTTC. Translating gives CSVVTGAPYEQYF.

This clonotype was found a few times. V is TRBV6-1 and J is TRBJ1-5; 8 positions match TRBD1. Germline V gene lookup returns CDR1 MNHNS and CDR2 SASEGT. The junction had 4 bases not matched to a gene; V was cut back by 4 bases and J by 2 bases. This CDR3 contains 15 residues. Here the CDR3 reads CASSAETGGNQPQHF. The CDR3 DNA follows: TGTGCCAGCAGTGCTGAGACAGGGGGCAATCAGCCCCAGCATTTT.

This clonotype was counted only a few times. The chain links TRBV7-9 to TRBJ2-5, with a tentative D call TRBD2 (5 bases). V was trimmed by 3 bases and J by 4 bases, leaving 18 bases between them. The CDR3 length is 16 residues. Germline V gene data show CDR1 as SEHNR and CDR2 as FQNEAQ (reference sequence). DNA of the CDR3: TGTGCCAGCAGCTTCCCCCTGGAGGCGATCGGAGAGACCCAGTACTTC. Encoded protein: CASSFPLEAIGETQYF. The full variable domain, in which reference TRBV7-9 and TRBJ2-5 provide the parts outside the CDR3, is DTGVSQNPRHKITKRGQNVTFRCDPISEHNRLYWYRQTLGQGPEFLTYFQNEAQLEKSRLLSDRFSAERPKGSFSTLEIQRTEQGDSAMYLCASSFPLEAIGETQYFGPGTRLLVL.

This clonotype turned up a few times. V gene TRBV20-1 combines with J gene TRBJ1-1; D may be TRBD1 (5 bases). The CDR3 loop spans 12 amino acids. Trimming cost V 3 bases and J 5 bases, with 10 bases left between them. The germline gives CDR1 DFQATT, CDR2 SNEGSKA (reference sequence). In nucleotides, the CDR3 is TGCAGTGCTAGGGACACGGGTACTGAAGCTTTCTTT. It translates to CSARDTGTEAFF.

This clonotype was detected only a few times. The gene calls are TRBV7-2 and TRBJ1-1; D is possibly TRBD1 (5 bases). Trimming stripped 2 bases from V and 12 bases from J, with 19 bases between. The CDR3 has 14 residues. Germline V gene sequence: CDR1 SGHTA, CDR2 FQGNSA. In nucleotides, the CDR3 is TGTGCCAGCAGCTTACCGCCACCCGGGGGAGGAACTTTCTTT. It encodes CASSLPPPGGGTFF.

The chain couples TRBV5-1 to TRBJ1-6; D is unresolved. V was trimmed by 4 bases and J by 2 bases, leaving 7 bases between them. The CDR3 extends over 14 amino acids. CDR1 is SGHRS, CDR2 YFSETQ, per germline. In nucleotides, the CDR3 is TGCGCCAGCAGCGAGTTCGCCTATAATTCACCCCTCCACTTT. Translated, it gives CASSEFAYNSPLHF.

This sequence joins TRBV2 and TRBJ1-5, with D perhaps TRBD1 (5 bases). Germline CDR1 SNHLY, CDR2 FYNNEI. This CDR3 region has 16 residues. V lost 3 bases to trimming and J lost 0 bases, with 12 bases between them. CDR3 sequence: CASSDRGGYSNQPQHF. CDR3 in DNA: TGTGCCAGCAGTGACCGGGGCGGTTATAGCAATCAGCCCCAGCATTTT.